The clone carrying this T cell receptor beta chain has at least ten counts. The sample originates from a study of T cell repertoires in cytomegalovirus infection. This CDR3 has 15 residues. Germline V gene data show CDR1 as MNHNS and CDR2 as SASEGT. Trimming removed 4 bases from V and 6 bases from J; junction bases left unmatched: 4. TCRdb analysed the reads with MiXCR anew, one entry per CDR3 protein. The sample consists of 500,000 to 600,000 distinct CDR3 sequences, 16% of them appearing once. The material sequenced was CD8+ T cells from PBMCs. The chain carries TRBV6-1 and TRBJ2-1; TRBD2 aligns across 12 bases. This clonotype was obtained from a human donor in good health (CMV status not recorded). Some clones in this sample may be carry-over from other donors' samples. The CDR3 bases are TGTGCCAGCAGTGGGGGACTAGCGGGTCCCAATGAGCAGTTCTTC. Translation: CASSGGLAGPNEQFF.